These 20 T cell receptor beta chains were sequenced from one sample in a study of T cell responses to AZD1222 COVID-19 vaccine. Sequencing used immunoSEQ multiplex PCR; TCRdb keeps in-frame clones, though not all of them. This sample has roughly 180,000 clones, with over 75% found just once. Sequenced here: peripheral blood, sampled on day 0 of AZD1222 vaccination. The receptors were sampled from an adult in good health.

The chain uses TRBV6-5 and TRBJ1-4; TRBD1 is a possible D gene (6 bases). The CDR3 is 15 amino acids. V lost 0 bases and J 8 bases, leaving 13 bases between the germline ends. Germline loops: CDR1 MNHEY, CDR2 SVGAGI. The CDR3 here is CASSYSIGGDEKLFF. CDR3 nucleotide sequence: TGTGCCAGCAGTTACTCGATCGGGGGCGACGAAAAACTGTTTTTT.

J is TRBJ1-6 and V is TRBV11-2; tentative D call: TRBD1 (5 bases). The CDR3 is made up of 13 amino acids. V shed 5 bases and J shed 6 bases, with 8 bases lying between them. Germline-derived CDR1 and CDR2 are SGHAT and FQNNGV. The chain's CDR3 is CASSPQVNSPLHF. DNA for the CDR3: TGTGCCAGCAGCCCACAGGTTAATTCACCCCTCCACTTT.

V usage is TRBV6-1 and J usage is TRBJ1-3; D not certain. Germline CDR1 MNHNS, CDR2 SASEGT. The CDR3 contains 14 residues. V was shortened by 0 bases and J by 4 bases, with 7 bases between the two germline ends. CDR3 bases: TGTGCCAGCAGTGAAGCCGGGCAGGGAAACACCATATATTTT. As protein: CASSEAGQGNTIYF.

This clone was seen a few times. This chain connects TRBV19 to TRBJ1-2; D gene ambiguous. The CDR3 has 13 amino acids. The V gene's germline CDR1 is LNHDA and CDR2 SQIVND (reference sequence). V shed 3 bases and J shed 5 bases, with 10 bases lying between them. Here the CDR3 DNA reads TGTGCCAGTAGTATCGGCAGCGCTTATGGCTACACCTTC. It yields the protein CASSIGSAYGYTF.

The chain is built from TRBV7-3 and TRBJ2-3; 11 bases fit TRBD2. The CDR3 has 15 residues. Germline V gives CDR1 SGHTA, CDR2 FQGTGA. V was clipped by 3 bases and J by 2 bases; unmatched bases: 1. As DNA, the CDR3 is TGTGCCAGCAGCTTTAGCGGGGGGGCCACAGATACGCAGTATTTT. Residues: CASSFSGGATDTQYF.

The rearrangement joins TRBV11-3 to TRBJ2-2; D unclear. V lost 3 bases to trimming and J lost 3 bases, with 8 bases between them. Germline CDR1 and CDR2: SGHNT and YENEEA. The CDR3 loop spans 14 amino acids. The CDR3 DNA reads as TGTGCCAGCAGCTTTAACAGTTACACCGGGGAGCTGTTTTTT. Translated, it gives CASSFNSYTGELFF. Variable domain in full (rest from reference TRBV11-3 and TRBJ2-2): EAGVVQSPRYKIIEKKQPVAFWCNPISGHNTLYWYLQNLGQGPELLIRYENEEAVDDSQLPKDRFSAERLKGVDSTLKIQPAELGDSAVYLCASSFNSYTGELFFGEGSRLTVL.

This sequence joins TRBV4-3 and TRBJ1-1; 9 bases are a match to TRBD1. CDR1 is LGHNA and CDR2 is YSLEER in the germline V gene. There are 16 residues in the CDR3. V lost 1 base and J lost 4; bases outside the gene matches: 7. Written as DNA, the CDR3 is TGCGCCAGCAGCCAAGTTACAGGGGGCAGGGGCACTGAAGCTTTCTTT. Encoded protein: CASSQVTGGRGTEAFF.

The gene calls are TRBV5-1 and TRBJ1-6; D is possibly TRBD1 (5 bases). Between the trimmed V and J ends, which lost 3 bases and 0 bases, there was a span of 13 bases. CDR3 length: 17 amino acids. The germline gives CDR1 SGHRS, CDR2 YFSETQ. CDR3 sequence (DNA): TGCGCCAGCAGCTATACACCAGGGAGCTCCTATAATTCACCCCTCCACTTT. This codes for CASSYTPGSSYNSPLHF.

The chain recombines TRBV19 with TRBJ1-1; tentatively, D is TRBD1 (5 bases). Germline assignment: CDR1 LNHDA and CDR2 SQIVND (reference sequence). The CDR3 has 15 amino acids. V lost 0 bases and J 1 base, leaving 9 bases between the germline ends. CDR3 bases: TGTGCCAGTAGTATAGACGGGACGGCGAACACTGAAGCTTTCTTT. It codes for CASSIDGTANTEAFF. The full variable domain, in which reference TRBV19 and TRBJ1-1 provide the parts outside the CDR3, is DGGITQSPKYLFRKEGQNVTLSCEQNLNHDAMYWYRQDPGQGLRLIYYSQIVNDFQKGDIAEGYSVSREKKESFPLTVTSAQKNPTAFYLCASSIDGTANTEAFFGQGTRLTVV.

V and J are TRBV10-1 and TRBJ1-5; D possibly corresponds to TRBD1 (5 bases). Looked up from germline, CDR1 is WNHNN and CDR2 is SYGVQD (reference sequence). The CDR3 extends over 12 amino acids. Trimming removed 7 bases at V and 6 bases at J, with 10 bases between. In DNA form, the CDR3 reads TGCGCCAGCATTATCAGGGCTCAGCCCCAGCATTTT. This gives the protein CASIIRAQPQHF.

The J gene is TRBJ1-1, the V gene TRBV6-5, with D perhaps TRBD1 (6 bases). CDR1 and CDR2 from the germline V gene are MNHEY and SVGAGI. Trimming took off 4 bases at V and 5 bases at J, with 14 bases between the two ends. CDR3 length equals 14 residues. The CDR3, as DNA: TGTGCCAGCAGTTCAACTCCCCAGGGGACTGAAGCTTTCTTT. Protein product: CASSSTPQGTEAFF.

This chain connects TRBV6-5 to TRBJ2-5; 8 bases line up with TRBD2. V lost 6 bases, J lost 5 bases, and 8 bases stayed unmatched. CDR3 size: 14 residues. Germline V CDR1 and CDR2: MNHEY, SVGAGI. CDR3 residues: CASSLGLGGETQYF. The CDR3 DNA reads TGTGCCAGCAGCCTGGGACTAGGAGGGGAGACCCAGTACTTC.

In this sample, this clone turned up once. The J gene is TRBJ2-7, the V gene TRBV14; D is unresolved. The CDR3 extends over 13 amino acids. CDR1 and CDR2 (germline): SGHDN, FVKESK. The ends were cut back, 0 bases at V and 3 bases at J, with 6 bases in the middle. CDR3 loop: CASSQDLIYEQYF. DNA for the CDR3: TGTGCCAGCAGCCAAGACCTTATCTACGAGCAGTACTTC.

This clone was seen only once. J is TRBJ1-6 and V is TRBV27; D is undetermined. The germline V gene has CDR1 MNHEY and CDR2 SMNVEV (reference sequence). This CDR3 region has 16 residues. Trimming took 0 bases from V and 3 from J, leaving 9 bases between them. DNA for the CDR3: TGTGCCAGCAGTTTATCAGGAGCAAACTATAATTCACCCCTCCACTTT. Encoded protein: CASSLSGANYNSPLHF.

This clone was detected once. This chain uses TRBV18 with TRBJ2-5, with 7 bases fitting TRBD2. V shed 1 base and J 0 bases; nucleotides not matched to a gene: 11. From germline, CDR1 is KGHSH and CDR2 LQKENI. This CDR3 comprises 18 residues. CDR3 nucleotide sequence: TGTGCCAGCTCACCACGTCCGAGGCTAGCGGTATACCAAGAGACCCAGTACTTC. It codes for CASSPRPRLAVYQETQYF.

The CDR3 DNA sequence: TGTGCCACCAGCGTCAGACAGGGCTACGAGCAGTACGTC. The encoded protein is CATSVRQGYEQYV. The chain joins TRBV15 to TRBJ2-7; TRBD1 matches at 7 bases. After removal of 5 bases from V and 3 bases from J, the junction contained 4 bases not matched to a gene. The CDR3 sequence is 13 residues long. The germline V gene encodes CDR1 LNHNV and CDR2 YYDKDF (reference sequence).

The rearrangement links TRBV7-2 to TRBJ1-2, with unresolved D. Germline CDR1 is SGHTA and CDR2 is FQGNSA. The V gene lost 4 bases and the J gene lost 2 bases, with 11 bases spanning the gap. The CDR3 has 14 amino acids. The CDR3 region is CASSSISGNYGYTF. CDR3 in DNA: TGTGCCAGCAGCTCGATTTCAGGAAACTATGGCTACACCTTC. Looking up the rest from reference TRBV7-2 and TRBJ1-2 gives the full variable domain: GAGVSQSPSNKVTEKGKDVELRCDPISGHTALYWYRQSLGQGLEFLIYFQGNSAPDKSGLPSDRFSAERTGGSVSTLTIQRTQQEDSAVYLCASSSISGNYGYTFGSGTRLTVV.

This chain uses TRBV11-3 with TRBJ2-3, with D unclear. This CDR3 contains 14 residues. V was pared by 1 base and J by 3 bases, with 8 bases between. The germline CDR1 and CDR2 sequences are SGHNT and YENEEA. CDR3: CASSLGLGTDTQYF. The CDR3 DNA follows: TGTGCCAGCAGCTTAGGTCTTGGGACAGATACGCAGTATTTT.

The V call is TRBV28, the J call TRBJ2-7; the match to TRBD2 covers 7 bases. Germline V gives CDR1 MDHEN, CDR2 SYDVKM. V trimming: 4 bases; J trimming: 4 bases; junction bases outside the gene matches: 16. CDR3 length: 17 amino acids. This CDR3 is CASSSPWGGQVVYEQYF. DNA for the CDR3: TGTGCCAGCAGTTCCCCATGGGGAGGGCAGGTTGTTTACGAGCAGTACTTC. Full variable domain (outside the CDR3, taken from reference TRBV28 and TRBJ2-7): DVKVTQSSRYLVKRTGEKVFLECVQDMDHENMFWYRQDPGLGLRLIYFSYDVKMKEKGDIPEGYSVSREKKERFSLILESASTNQTSMYLCASSSPWGGQVVYEQYFGPGTRLTVT.

The chain is built from TRBV11-1 and TRBJ2-7, with 8 bases lining up with TRBD1. The CDR3 totals 15 residues. Germline V gene lookup returns CDR1 SGHAT and CDR2 FQDESV (reference sequence). V lost 3 bases to trimming and J lost 3 bases; unmatched junction nucleotides: 7. CDR3 nucleotides: TGTGCCAGCAGCTTTGAGCAGGGGGCAGGCTACGAGCAGTACGTC. Translation gives CASSFEQGAGYEQYV.